This TCR beta chain was profiled in a study of liver allograft versus peripheral blood T cells. Study-wide context: Comparing T cell receptor repertoires in transplanted livers with those in recipients' peripheral blood was part of the design.

The CDR3 consists of 15 residues. Trimming removed 0 bases from V and 2 bases from J, with 10 bases in between. The germline V gene encodes CDR1 SGHKS and CDR2 YYEKEE (reference sequence). Regarding the study as a whole: Reportedly, the T cell receptor repertoires present inside liver allografts differed from those in peripheral blood.

TCRdb re-analysed the reads in MiXCR, keeping a single row per CDR3 protein. The table has some 2,000 distinct CDR3 sequences, over 15% seen once. Ten or more counts support this clonotype. Its target is unknown. The clonotype was recovered from a human patient who had a liver transplant. The graft donor may have contributed some T cells. This chain joins TRBV5-5 and TRBJ2-3; D unclear. Here the CDR3 DNA reads TGTGCCAGCAGCTTGGGCACTACCCACACAGATACGCAGTATTTT. Translation: CASSLGTTHTDTQYF.